The 20 T cell receptor beta chains given below trace back to one sample, sequenced in a study of blood T cell repertoires in COVID-19. The protocol was immunoSEQ multiplex PCR, while the TCRdb copy is restricted to in-frame clones and leaves out a portion. The top ten hold approximately 2.5% of the sample, which has roughly 260,000 clones, around nine tenths seen once. Sequencing input: PBMCs or T cells enriched from blood (not recorded which). Source of these receptors: a woman aged 18-29 years who had recovered from COVID-19.

The chain uses TRBV6-1 and TRBJ1-5; 9 positions agree with TRBD1. Trimming removed 4 bases from V and 0 bases from J; junction bases left unmatched: 13. The CDR3 extends over 19 amino acids. CDR1 and CDR2 from the germline V gene are MNHNS and SASEGT. Here the CDR3 DNA reads TGTGCCAGCAGTGTACTCGGGACAGGGCTGACTTATAGCAATCAGCCCCAGCATTTT. Translation: CASSVLGTGLTYSNQPQHF.

The CDR3 loop reads CASRVNPPGLFGELFF. The DNA for the CDR3 is TGTGCCAGTAGAGTAAACCCCCCAGGGTTGTTCGGGGAGCTGTTTTTT. The chain is built from TRBV19 and TRBJ2-2; a weak D match, TRBD1 (5 bases). Deletions cut 6 bases from V and 7 bases from J, with 21 bases between. The germline CDR1 and CDR2 sequences are LNHDA and SQIVND (reference sequence). The CDR3 covers 16 residues.

The V and J genes are TRBV9 and TRBJ2-5; 7 bases are shared with TRBD1. J was trimmed by 5 bases and V by 0 bases; bases with no gene match: 10. The CDR3 is made up of 16 amino acids. Germline CDR1 SGDLS, CDR2 YYNGEE. The CDR3 reads CASSVDGRGLGETQYF. In DNA, the CDR3 is TGTGCCAGCAGCGTAGATGGAAGGGGGCTCGGTGAGACCCAGTACTTC.

The chain carries TRBV6-5 and TRBJ1-5; the D gene is possibly TRBD1 (6 bases). Trimming took 4 bases from V and 5 from J, leaving 12 bases between them. Germline CDR1 reads MNHEY; CDR2 reads SVGAGI. This CDR3 contains 14 residues. CDR3 DNA sequence: TGTGCCAGCAGTTCCGGGGCAGGGGATCAGCCCCAGCATTTT. This gives the protein CASSSGAGDQPQHF.

The chain links TRBV10-2 to TRBJ2-7; 9 bases match TRBD1. Losses at the gene ends were 5 bases for V and 2 bases for J; bases not matched to a gene: 4. CDR1 is WSHSY and CDR2 is SAAADI in the germline V gene. This CDR3 is 14 amino acids long. CDR3 DNA sequence: TGCGCCAGCAGTCACGACAGGGGGGCCTACGAGCAGTACTTC. It codes for CASSHDRGAYEQYF.

The chain recombines TRBV18 with TRBJ1-4; D possibly corresponds to TRBD1 (6 bases). Germline-derived CDR1 and CDR2 are KGHSH and LQKENI. The V and J ends lost 5 bases and 0 bases respectively, with 16 bases between them. CDR3 length: 17 residues. Here the CDR3 DNA reads TGTGCCAGCTCAGAATACAAACAGGGAGCAACTAATGAAAAACTGTTTTTT. This encodes CASSEYKQGATNEKLFF.

This clone appeared a single time. The chain recombines TRBV19 with TRBJ2-7, with D unclear. In germline, CDR1 is LNHDA, CDR2 SQIVND (reference sequence). Trimming pared 4 bases from V and 2 bases from J, leaving 6 bases between. CDR3 length: 12 amino acids. CDR3 nucleotide sequence: TGTGCCAGTAGTAGTCAGACCTACGAGCAGTACTTC. Residues: CASSSQTYEQYF. Based on the CDR3 plus reference TRBV19 and TRBJ2-7, the full variable domain is DGGITQSPKYLFRKEGQNVTLSCEQNLNHDAMYWYRQDPGQGLRLIYYSQIVNDFQKGDIAEGYSVSREKKESFPLTVTSAQKNPTAFYLCASSSQTYEQYFGPGTRLTVT.

This clone was detected a few times. The chain is built from TRBV11-2 and TRBJ2-7; no reliable D call. The CDR3 runs 11 residues. Germline values: CDR1 SGHAT, CDR2 FQNNGV. Trimming pared 5 bases from V and 3 bases from J, leaving 5 bases between. For the CDR3, the DNA is TGTGCCAGCAGCCAGTACTACGAGCAGTACTTC. Its translation: CASSQYYEQYF.

The gene calls are TRBV6-4 and TRBJ2-3; a possible D gene is TRBD2 (5 bases). The CDR3 is 16 amino acids. Trimming cost V 6 bases and J 0 bases, with 16 bases left between them. The germline V gene encodes CDR1 MRHNA and CDR2 SNTAGT. CDR3 in amino acids: CASSPGEFTSTDTQYF. The CDR3 coding sequence is TGTGCCAGCAGCCCCGGGGAATTCACTAGCACAGATACGCAGTATTTT.

The J gene is TRBJ2-1, the V gene TRBV6-1; 9 bases map to TRBD1. The CDR3 has 15 residues. The germline V gene encodes CDR1 MNHNS and CDR2 SASEGT. V lost 3 bases to trimming and J lost 7 bases; unmatched junction nucleotides: 7. Written as DNA, the CDR3 is TGTGCCAGCAGTGATTTCGGACAGGGGAGGAATGAGCAGTTCTTC. Translation: CASSDFGQGRNEQFF.

V is TRBV5-1 and J is TRBJ2-7; 9 bases are shared with TRBD2. The CDR3 is 15 amino acids. V shed 1 base and J 2 bases; nucleotides not matched to a gene: 4. CDR1 SGHRS and CDR2 YFSETQ come from the germline V gene. The CDR3 spells CASSLSASGTYEQYF. CDR3 in DNA: TGCGCCAGCAGCTTGTCGGCTAGCGGGACCTACGAGCAGTACTTC.

The chain carries TRBV11-2 and TRBJ2-1; 12 positions match TRBD2. This CDR3 is 17 amino acids long. CDR1 and CDR2 (germline): SGHAT, FQNNGV. V was pared by 5 bases and J by 1 base, with 6 bases of the junction left unmatched. The CDR3 region is CASSTWTSGASYNEQFF. CDR3 nucleotide sequence: TGTGCCAGCAGCACCTGGACTAGCGGGGCTTCCTACAATGAGCAGTTCTTC.

The chain is built from TRBV11-1 and TRBJ1-1, with D possibly being TRBD1 (5 bases). Trimming took off 3 bases at V and 4 bases at J, with 18 bases between the two ends. CDR3 size: 16 residues. The germline V gene has CDR1 SGHAT and CDR2 FQDESV (reference sequence). The CDR3 sequence: CASSFRAGGSGTEAFF. CDR3 DNA: TGTGCCAGCAGCTTCCGAGCGGGGGGATCCGGCACTGAAGCTTTCTTT.

This clone was detected only once. This chain uses TRBV10-2 with TRBJ1-2, with a weak D call TRBD1 (6 bases). V was cut by 0 bases and J by 2 bases, with 16 bases left in between. The CDR3 has 17 amino acids. CDR1 and CDR2 (germline): WSHSY, SAAADI. In nucleotides, the CDR3 is TGCGCCAGCAGTGAGTCATCCACTACAGGGCAGAACTATGGCTACACCTTC. Encoded protein: CASSESSTTGQNYGYTF.

The genes are TRBV11-3 and TRBJ2-1, with 12 bases fitting TRBD2. V lost 0 bases, J lost 10 bases, and 10 bases stayed unmatched. Per germline, CDR1 SGHNT and CDR2 YENEEA. The CDR3 loop spans 17 amino acids. The chain's CDR3 is CASSLDFSSGGAREQFF. In DNA, the CDR3 is TGTGCCAGCAGCTTAGATTTTTCTAGCGGGGGGGCCAGGGAGCAGTTCTTC.

This chain connects TRBV9 to TRBJ2-7, with a tentative D call TRBD1 (6 bases). Trimming left V 4 bases short and J 2 bases short, with 19 bases between. CDR3 size: 16 residues. In germline, CDR1 is SGDLS, CDR2 YYNGEE. The CDR3 DNA is TGTGCCAGCAGCCCCCCTCACGGGACACCAGCCTACGAGCAGTACTTC. It codes for CASSPPHGTPAYEQYF.

The sample holds many counts of this clone. The V and J genes are TRBV28 and TRBJ2-3; TRBD2 aligns across 9 bases. The CDR3 has 16 amino acids. Germline V gene data show CDR1 as MDHEN and CDR2 as SYDVKM. The V and J ends lost 1 base and 1 base, in that order; junction bases with no gene match: 3. The CDR3 loop is CASSLLTSGRTDTQYF. Here the CDR3 DNA reads TGTGCCAGCAGTTTATTGACTAGCGGACGCACAGATACGCAGTATTTT.

The V gene is TRBV5-1, the J gene TRBJ1-2; the match to TRBD1 covers 10 bases. The CDR3 sequence is 18 residues long. V trimming: 0 bases; J trimming: 1 base; junction bases outside the gene matches: 9. Looked up from germline, CDR1 is SGHRS and CDR2 is YFSETQ. Here the CDR3 reads CASSLESLDRGYNYGYTF. The CDR3 DNA sequence: TGCGCCAGCAGCTTGGAGTCGCTGGACAGGGGGTATAACTATGGCTACACCTTC. Looking up the rest from reference TRBV5-1 and TRBJ1-2 gives the full variable domain: KAGVTQTPRYLIKTRGQQVTLSCSPISGHRSVSWYQQTPGQGLQFLFEYFSETQRNKGNFPGRFSGRQFSNSRSEMNVSTLELGDSALYLCASSLESLDRGYNYGYTFGSGTRLTVV.

The genes are TRBV6-2 or TRBV6-3 and TRBJ1-5; 7 bases line up with TRBD1. V lost 3 bases, J lost 4 bases, and 6 bases stayed unmatched. CDR1 and CDR2 from the germline V gene are MNHEY and SVGEGT. This CDR3 has 15 residues. The CDR3 coding sequence is TGTGCCAGCAGTTATGGGACAGTGATGAATCAGCCCCAGCATTTT. It codes for CASSYGTVMNQPQHF.

The V call is TRBV6-2 or TRBV6-3, the J call TRBJ1-4, with D tentatively TRBD1 (5 bases). The CDR3 extends over 15 amino acids. Germline V gene data show CDR1 as MNHEY and CDR2 as SVGEGT. Trimming left V 5 bases short and J 8 bases short, with 18 bases between. The CDR3 sequence is CASSDQRGGGEKLFF. The CDR3 DNA reads as TGTGCCAGCAGTGACCAACGCGGGGGAGGGGAAAAACTGTTTTTT.